The 24 T cell receptor beta chains below come from one sample, sequenced in a study of T-cell reconstitution after alpha-beta-depleted transplantation in children (dated by TCRdb to 2016 to 2017). Libraries were prepared through PCR. This sample was sequenced with an Illumina HiSeq 2500. TCR libraries were prepared with molecular barcoding, using unique molecular identifiers to normalize TCRbeta repertoire quantification. TCRdb trimmed the raw reads at Q25, called clones with MiXCR and kept productive beta chains. When rows share a CDR3 protein, they turn into one entry using the most common DNA and genes. Present in this sample are 120,000 to 150,000 distinct CDR3 sequences, about 9% of which were seen just once. The ten largest clones capture 15% to 20% of the sample. The meaning of the sample's treatment or condition label: allogeneic hematopoietic cell transplantation with graft depleted of TCRalphabeta T cells and CD19 B cells.

The sequencing used PBMCs, mostly from graft donor cells, collected 180 days after TCRalphabeta/CD19-depleted stem cell transplant. These receptor sequences come from a female patient aged 2 to 10 who had a stem cell transplant for congenital amegakaryocytic thrombocytopenia, so the T cells may come from the graft donor.

In its sample, this clonotype was seen many times. The chain employs TRBV11-2 and TRBJ2-1; a possible D gene is TRBD2 (5 bases). V lost 4 bases and J lost 6, with 19 bases in between. Germline V gene data show CDR1 as SGHAT and CDR2 as FQNNGV. This CDR3 spans 16 amino acids. The CDR3, as DNA: TGTGCCAGCAGCTCCTCCGGAGGCCGGGGTGGCAATGAGCAGTTCTTC. Amino acids: CASSSSGGRGGNEQFF. Looking up the rest from reference TRBV11-2 and TRBJ2-1 gives the full variable domain: EAGVAQSPRYKIIEKRQSVAFWCNPISGHATLYWYQQILGQGPKLLIQFQNNGVVDDSQLPKDRFSAERLKGVDSTLKIQPAKLEDSAVYLCASSSSGGRGGNEQFFGPGTRLTVL.

The table lists this clonotype with many counts. This chain links TRBV20-1 with TRBJ1-5; the D gene is possibly TRBD1 (5 bases). Germline CDR1 DFQATT, CDR2 SNEGSKA (reference sequence). The V end was cut by 6 bases, the J end by 6 bases, with 21 bases between. This CDR3 contains 15 residues. CDR3: CSAESQTGWGQPQHF. DNA of the CDR3: TGCAGTGCGGAATCCCAAACAGGATGGGGTCAGCCCCAGCATTTT.

In this sample, this clonotype turned up many times. V usage is TRBV28 and J usage is TRBJ2-1; D tentatively fits TRBD1 or TRBD2 (5 bases each). Trimming took off 5 bases at V and 1 base at J, with 15 bases between the two ends. The CDR3 is 16 residues long. CDR1 MDHEN and CDR2 SYDVKM come from the germline V gene. The CDR3 DNA reads TGTGCCAGCAGTATCCTGGGGGTCTCTTCCTACAATGAGCAGTTCTTC. Translation: CASSILGVSSYNEQFF.

At least ten counts were recorded for this clonotype. V usage is TRBV20-1 and J usage is TRBJ2-1; tentative D call: TRBD2 (6 bases). Germline values: CDR1 DFQATT, CDR2 SNEGSKA (reference sequence). The CDR3 totals 16 residues. Trimming stripped 0 bases from V and 0 bases from J, with 12 bases between. DNA of the CDR3: TGCAGTGCTAGAGATGAGACTAGGAGCTCCTACAATGAGCAGTTCTTC. It yields the protein CSARDETRSSYNEQFF.

This clonotype occurred many times. The V call is TRBV7-9, the J call TRBJ2-3; 12 nucleotides match TRBD2. The germline gives CDR1 SEHNR, CDR2 FQNEAQ (reference sequence). V was pared by 5 bases and J by 7 bases, with 4 bases of the junction left unmatched. The CDR3 spans 14 residues. The CDR3 coding sequence is TGTGCCAGCAGCATCGGGACTAGCGGGTATACGCAGTATTTT. It encodes CASSIGTSGYTQYF.

This clonotype occurred many times. This CDR3 reads CASSLGLDRVTEAFF. DNA of the CDR3: TGTGCCAGCAGCTTGGGTCTGGACAGGGTTACTGAAGCTTTCTTT. J is TRBJ1-1 and V is TRBV5-4; TRBD1 matches 8 bases. V was pared by 0 bases and J by 5 bases, with 6 bases of the junction left unmatched. Germline lookup yields CDR1 SGHNT and CDR2 YYREEE (reference sequence). CDR3 length: 15 amino acids.

The V call is TRBV5-1, the J call TRBJ2-6, with no clear D. The CDR3 spans 14 residues. V was pared by 7 bases and J by 1 base, with 9 bases between. Germline V gene data show CDR1 as SGHRS and CDR2 as YFSETQ. CDR3: CASARLSGANVLTF. The CDR3 nucleotides are TGCGCCAGCGCGCGGTTATCTGGGGCCAACGTCCTGACTTTC.

The V gene is TRBV5-1, the J gene TRBJ2-3; D is unclear. Germline V lookup: CDR1 SGHRS, CDR2 YFSETQ. CDR3 length: 14 residues. V lost 3 bases, J lost 2 bases, and 10 bases lay in between. The CDR3 DNA follows: TGCGCCAGCAGCTGTAACAAGGACACAGATACGCAGTATTTT. This codes for CASSCNKDTDTQYF.

This clonotype turned up a few times. The chain carries TRBV5-4 and TRBJ2-3, with 7 bases identical to TRBD1. Germline lookup yields CDR1 SGHNT and CDR2 YYREEE (reference sequence). The CDR3 sequence is 15 residues long. Trimming took 4 bases from V and 0 from J; bases not matched to a gene: 5. The CDR3 nucleotides read TGTGCCAGCAGCCGGGGACAGCCCAGCACAGATACGCAGTATTTT. Amino acids: CASSRGQPSTDTQYF.

This clonotype was recorded many times. The chain carries TRBV28 and TRBJ2-3; no clear D gene. The CDR3 extends over 13 amino acids. Per the germline V gene, CDR1 is MDHEN and CDR2 is SYDVKM. Deletions cut 2 bases from V and 6 bases from J, with 9 bases between. CDR3 residues: CASSLPPSDTQYF. Here the CDR3 DNA reads TGTGCCAGCAGTTTACCCCCCAGCGATACGCAGTATTTT.

There are many counts of this clonotype. The chain couples TRBV9 to TRBJ2-7; 11 bases agree with TRBD1. In germline, CDR1 is SGDLS, CDR2 YYNGEE. V lost 3 bases, J lost 1 base, and 3 bases stayed unmatched. This CDR3 comprises 15 residues. The CDR3 sequence is CASSARDRGSYEQYF. The CDR3 DNA sequence: TGTGCCAGCAGCGCCCGGGACAGGGGGTCCTACGAGCAGTACTTC.

This clonotype was counted ten times or more. This chain links TRBV10-3 with TRBJ1-3, with 11 positions matching TRBD1. The CDR3 has 16 residues. Trimming at V came to 6 bases and at J to 0 bases, leaving 4 bases not matched to a gene. Looked up from germline, CDR1 is ENHRY and CDR2 is SYGVKD. CDR3 sequence reads: CAIRGTGGFSGNTIYF. The CDR3 DNA sequence: TGTGCCATCAGAGGGACAGGGGGATTCTCTGGAAACACCATATATTTT.

This clonotype was seen ten or more times. V usage is TRBV10-3 and J usage is TRBJ2-1, with 8 bases fitting TRBD2. The CDR3 is made up of 15 amino acids. With V trimmed by 3 bases and J by 8 bases, 9 bases remained unmatched. Germline CDR1 reads ENHRY; CDR2 reads SYGVKD. The CDR3 sequence is CAISESSLAGYEQFF. The CDR3 coding sequence is TGTGCCATCAGTGAAAGTAGCCTAGCGGGTTATGAGCAGTTCTTC.

This clonotype was counted at least ten times. The rearrangement joins TRBV2 to TRBJ1-2; D not resolved. V was pared by 10 bases and J by 4 bases, with 19 bases between. This CDR3 spans 14 amino acids. Germline-derived CDR1 and CDR2 are SNHLY and FYNNEI. Here the CDR3 DNA reads TGTGCCAACACCATCTGGCAGAGACGCTATGGCTACACCTTC. This sequence encodes CANTIWQRRYGYTF.

This clonotype has ten or more counts. Here the CDR3 DNA reads TGTGCCAGCAGCCCCCCCAAGACCGGGGAGCTGTTTTTT. It encodes CASSPPKTGELFF. V and J are TRBV7-2 and TRBJ2-2; no reliable D call. V dropped 5 bases and J dropped 5 bases, with 9 bases sitting between them. Germline CDR1 is SGHTA and CDR2 is FQGNSA. The CDR3 is 13 amino acids.

In this sample, this clonotype turned up a few times. The chain couples TRBV5-6 to TRBJ2-3, with 9 bases lining up with TRBD2. With 0 bases clipped from V and 2 bases from J, the junction kept 7 bases outside the gene matches. The CDR3 loop spans 17 amino acids. Germline V gene data show CDR1 as SGHDT and CDR2 as YYEEEE. The chain's CDR3 is CASSLERTSVYTDTQYF. CDR3 nucleotides: TGTGCCAGCAGCTTGGAACGGACTAGCGTATACACAGATACGCAGTATTTT.

In this sample, this clonotype turned up a few times. CDR3 in amino acids: CASSPDPGIYGYTF. The CDR3 bases are TGTGCCAGCAGCCCCGATCCCGGGATCTATGGCTACACCTTC. The chain is built from TRBV11-2 and TRBJ1-2; D is ambiguous. Trimming took off 5 bases at V and 4 bases at J, with 14 bases between the two ends. CDR3 length: 14 amino acids. Germline V CDR1 and CDR2: SGHAT, FQNNGV.

Many counts were recorded for this clonotype. This rearrangement joins TRBV12-3 or TRBV12-4 to TRBJ2-5; 8 positions match TRBD2. J lost 3 bases, V lost 3 bases, and 6 bases had no gene match. This CDR3 spans 15 amino acids. CDR3 bases: TGTGCCAGCAGTTTCCCGGGAGGGGCCAAAGAGACCCAGTACTTC. The encoded protein is CASSFPGGAKETQYF.

This clonotype was counted between two and nine times. This sequence joins TRBV6-5 and TRBJ1-5, with 7 nucleotides matching TRBD1. The CDR3 runs 19 residues. Germline values: CDR1 MNHEY, CDR2 SVGAGI. Losses at the gene ends were 0 bases for V and 0 bases for J; bases not matched to a gene: 11. Here the CDR3 reads CASSYSRWTGPYSNQPQHF. The CDR3 DNA sequence: TGTGCCAGCAGTTACTCGAGGTGGACAGGTCCCTATAGCAATCAGCCCCAGCATTTT.

This clonotype is medium-sized in the sample. This chain uses TRBV20-1 with TRBJ2-1; no reliable D call. Deletions cut 3 bases from V and 13 bases from J, with 10 bases between. CDR3 length equals 10 residues. The germline CDR1 and CDR2 sequences are DFQATT and SNEGSKA (reference sequence). Here the CDR3 DNA reads TGCAGTGCTAGTGCTCCGACACAGTTCTTC. Residues: CSASAPTQFF.

The CDR3 nucleotides read TGTGCCAGCAGCAAATCGCCGTGGCCTTTCGGAGAGACCCAGTACTTC. Translated, it gives CASSKSPWPFGETQYF. This chain uses TRBV21-1 with TRBJ2-5. TRBV21-1 is listed as a pseudogene. This CDR3 spans 16 amino acids.

This clonotype was observed many times. This sequence joins TRBV25-1 and TRBJ2-3; D is unresolved. Per the germline V gene, CDR1 is MGHDK and CDR2 is SYGVNS. The germline V and J ends were trimmed by 3 bases and 6 bases, with 10 bases remaining between them. CDR3 size: 13 residues. The CDR3 loop reads CASSDRLTDTQYF. CDR3 coding DNA: TGTGCCAGCAGTGACAGGCTAACCGATACGCAGTATTTT. The complete variable domain, with remaining parts taken from reference TRBV25-1 and TRBJ2-3, reads EADIYQTPRYLVIGTGKKITLECSQTMGHDKMYWYQQDPGMELHLIHYSYGVNSTEKGDLSSESTVSRIRTEHFPLTLESARPSHTSQYLCASSDRLTDTQYFGPGTRLTVL.

This clonotype was detected a few times. V gene TRBV5-1 combines with J gene TRBJ2-7, with 13 bases lining up with TRBD2. After removal of 2 bases from V and 2 bases from J, the junction contained 1 base not matched to a gene. Germline V gene data show CDR1 as SGHRS and CDR2 as YFSETQ. This CDR3 comprises 15 residues. CDR3 in amino acids: CASSLGLAGAYEQYF. CDR3 in DNA: TGCGCCAGCAGCTTAGGACTAGCGGGGGCCTACGAGCAGTACTTC.

The table lists this clonotype with many counts. This sequence joins TRBV27 and TRBJ2-5; the D is unclear. V was cut by 6 bases and J by 1 base, with 6 bases left in between. Germline values: CDR1 MNHEY, CDR2 SMNVEV (reference sequence). This CDR3 has 12 residues. CDR3 DNA sequence: TGTGCCAGCAGCTTAATCCAAGAGACCCAGTACTTC. Amino acids: CASSLIQETQYF.